The present entry profiles one T cell receptor (beta chain) with its context. Germline V gene lookup returns CDR1 MNHNY and CDR2 SVGAGI (reference sequence). V lost 6 bases to trimming and J lost 1 base, with 10 bases between them. The CDR3 is 13 residues long. This sample is drawn from a study of blood T cell repertoires in COVID-19. The overall study: Donors in the United States, Italy and Spain gave samples during acute or convalescent COVID-19. Sample material is recorded as cDNA or gDNA derived from T cells, B-cell-depleted T cells, or PBMCs.

Here immunoSEQ multiplex PCR was the method, and the copy in TCRdb shows in-frame clones only, minus some. The sample lists about 300,000 clones; around 90% were seen once. The source is a man in his sixties or seventies with acute or convalescent COVID-19. Sequenced: peripheral blood. The chain links TRBV6-6 to TRBJ2-7; D call uncertain. The CDR3 loop reads CASSEAASYEQYF. The CDR3 DNA reads as TGTGCCAGCAGCGAGGCGGCTTCCTACGAGCAGTACTTC.